This record concerns one T cell receptor (beta chain) sequence. The antigen remains undetermined. V was shortened by 6 bases and J by 0 bases, with 12 bases between the two germline ends. The length of the CDR3 is 14 residues. Germline V lookup: CDR1 DFQATT, CDR2 SNEGSKA (reference sequence). This record comes from a study of post-analysis software for immune sequencing data. Sequencing libraries made from TCR beta cDNA carried unique molecular identifiers. TCRdb reprocessed the PCR reads via MiXCR and lists one record per CDR3 protein. Here the sample spans approximately 660,000 distinct CDR3 sequences, about 60% being singletons. Whole-study findings and limits: Same-batch samples co-clustered strongly by F measure. TRBV segments more frequent in patients than in controls numbered several and included TRBV5-6, TRBV5-1 and TRBV20-1.

This clonotype originated in a girl under 10 years old with multiple sclerosis. The V call is TRBV20-1, the J call TRBJ2-1; D is uncertain. The sequenced sample was blood. This CDR3 is CSAIDTNSYNEQFF. CDR3 nucleotide sequence: TGCAGTGCGATCGACACCAACTCCTACAATGAGCAGTTCTTC.